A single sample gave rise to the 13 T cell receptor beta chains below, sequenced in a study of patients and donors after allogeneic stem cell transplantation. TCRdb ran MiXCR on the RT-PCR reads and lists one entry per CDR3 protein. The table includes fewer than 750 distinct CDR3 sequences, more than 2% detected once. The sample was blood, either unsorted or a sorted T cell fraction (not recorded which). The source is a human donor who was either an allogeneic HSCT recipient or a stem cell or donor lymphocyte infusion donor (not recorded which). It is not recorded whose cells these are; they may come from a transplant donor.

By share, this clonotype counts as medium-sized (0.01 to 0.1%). The CDR3 region is CSVGGANTEAFF. CDR3 DNA: TGCAGCGTTGGAGGGGCGAACACTGAAGCTTTCTTT. V is TRBV29-1 and J is TRBJ1-1; possible D gene TRBD1, 5 bases. Between the trimmed V and J ends, which lost 4 bases and 1 base, there was a span of 7 bases. The CDR3 is 12 amino acids. CDR1 is SQVTM, CDR2 ANQGSEA, per germline.

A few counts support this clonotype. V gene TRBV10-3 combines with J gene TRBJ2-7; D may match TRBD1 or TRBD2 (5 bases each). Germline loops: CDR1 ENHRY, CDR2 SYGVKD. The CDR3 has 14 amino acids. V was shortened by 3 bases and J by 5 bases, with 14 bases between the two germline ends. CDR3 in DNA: TGTGCCATCAGTGATGAGGGGCTATCGGACGAGCAGTACTTC. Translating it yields CAISDEGLSDEQYF.

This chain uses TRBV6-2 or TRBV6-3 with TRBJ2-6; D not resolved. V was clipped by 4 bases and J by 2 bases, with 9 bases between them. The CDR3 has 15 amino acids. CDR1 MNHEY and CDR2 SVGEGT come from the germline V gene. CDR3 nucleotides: TGTGCCAGCAGTTTGGTCGTTACTGGGGCCAACGTCCTGACTTTC. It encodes CASSLVVTGANVLTF.

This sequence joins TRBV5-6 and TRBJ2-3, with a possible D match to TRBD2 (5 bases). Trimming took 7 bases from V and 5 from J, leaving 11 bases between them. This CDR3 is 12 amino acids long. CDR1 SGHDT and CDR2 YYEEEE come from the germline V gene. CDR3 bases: TGTGCCAGCCGCCTCCGGGAAGATACGCAGTATTTT. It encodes CASRLREDTQYF. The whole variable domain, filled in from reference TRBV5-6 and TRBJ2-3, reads DAGVTQSPTHLIKTRGQQVTLRCSPKSGHDTVSWYQQALGQGPQFIFQYYEEEERQRGNFPDRFSGHQFPNYSSELNVNALLLGDSALYLCASRLREDTQYFGPGTRLTVL.

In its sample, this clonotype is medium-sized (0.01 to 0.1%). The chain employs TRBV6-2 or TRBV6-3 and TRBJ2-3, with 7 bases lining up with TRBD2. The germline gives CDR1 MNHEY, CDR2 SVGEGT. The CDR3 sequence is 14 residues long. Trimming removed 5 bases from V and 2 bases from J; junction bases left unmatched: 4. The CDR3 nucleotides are TGTGCCAGCAGTCCTAGCGGTTACACAGATACGCAGTATTTT. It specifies CASSPSGYTDTQYF.

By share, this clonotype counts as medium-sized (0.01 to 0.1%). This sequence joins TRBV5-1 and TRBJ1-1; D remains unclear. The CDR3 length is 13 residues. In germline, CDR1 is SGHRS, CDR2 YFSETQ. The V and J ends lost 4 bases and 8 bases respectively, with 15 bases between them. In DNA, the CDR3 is TGCGCCAGCAGCCCGGGTGCTGAAGGGGAAGCTTTCTTT. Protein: CASSPGAEGEAFF.

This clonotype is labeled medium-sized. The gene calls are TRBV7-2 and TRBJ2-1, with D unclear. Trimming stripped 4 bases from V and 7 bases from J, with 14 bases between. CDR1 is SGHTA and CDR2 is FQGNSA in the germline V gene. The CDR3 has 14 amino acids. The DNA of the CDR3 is TGTGCCAGCAGCTCGGCAGGTCTTAGGAATGAGCAGTTCTTC. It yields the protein CASSSAGLRNEQFF. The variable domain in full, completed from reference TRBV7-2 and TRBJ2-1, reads GAGVSQSPSNKVTEKGKDVELRCDPISGHTALYWYRQSLGQGLEFLIYFQGNSAPDKSGLPSDRFSAERTGGSVSTLTIQRTQQEDSAVYLCASSSAGLRNEQFFGPGTRLTVL.

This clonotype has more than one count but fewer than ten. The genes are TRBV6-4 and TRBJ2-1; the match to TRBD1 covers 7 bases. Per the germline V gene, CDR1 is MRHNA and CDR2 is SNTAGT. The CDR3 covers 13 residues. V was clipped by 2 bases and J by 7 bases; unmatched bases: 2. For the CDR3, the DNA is TGTGCCAGCAGTGACCTCAGGGGGAATGAGCAGTTCTTC. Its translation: CASSDLRGNEQFF.

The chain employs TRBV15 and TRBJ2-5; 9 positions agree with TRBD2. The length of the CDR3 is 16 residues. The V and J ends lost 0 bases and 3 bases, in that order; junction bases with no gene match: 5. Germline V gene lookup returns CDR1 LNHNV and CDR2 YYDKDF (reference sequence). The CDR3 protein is CATSRDLAGAKETQYF. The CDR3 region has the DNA TGTGCCACCAGCAGAGATTTAGCGGGAGCAAAAGAGACCCAGTACTTC.

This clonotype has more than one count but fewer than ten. The CDR3 DNA follows: TGCAGTGCTACCCCGAGGACCTTCAGGGAGACCCAGTACTTC. Translated: CSATPRTFRETQYF. The chain combines TRBV20-1 with TRBJ2-5; D gene unclear. Looked up from germline, CDR1 is DFQATT and CDR2 is SNEGSKA (reference sequence). V was clipped by 4 bases and J by 5 bases, with 17 bases between them. This CDR3 has 14 residues.

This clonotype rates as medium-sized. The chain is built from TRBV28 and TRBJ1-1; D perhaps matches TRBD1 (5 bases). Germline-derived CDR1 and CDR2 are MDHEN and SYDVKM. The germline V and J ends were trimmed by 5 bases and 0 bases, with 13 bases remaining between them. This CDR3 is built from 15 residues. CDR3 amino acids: CASSRPDRMNTEAFF. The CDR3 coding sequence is TGTGCCAGCAGTCGACCCGACAGAATGAACACTGAAGCTTTCTTT.

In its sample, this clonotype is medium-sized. The chain's CDR3 is CSVEPPRGGNTEAFF. The CDR3 nucleotides read TGCAGCGTTGAACCCCCTAGAGGGGGAAACACTGAAGCTTTCTTT. The V call is TRBV29-1, the J call TRBJ1-1; D may be TRBD1 (6 bases). Trimming left V 2 bases short and J 2 bases short, with 15 bases between. The CDR3 has 15 residues. CDR1 is SQVTM and CDR2 is ANQGSEA in the germline V gene.

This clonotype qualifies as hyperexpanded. The CDR3 spells CASSLDPESSYNEQFF. CDR3 nucleotide sequence: TGTGCCAGCAGCTTAGATCCCGAGAGCTCCTACAATGAGCAGTTCTTC. The chain employs TRBV11-2 and TRBJ2-1; D gene unclear. CDR3 length equals 16 residues. The germline CDR1 and CDR2 sequences are SGHAT and FQNNGV. V lost 0 bases and J 0 bases, leaving 9 bases between the germline ends.